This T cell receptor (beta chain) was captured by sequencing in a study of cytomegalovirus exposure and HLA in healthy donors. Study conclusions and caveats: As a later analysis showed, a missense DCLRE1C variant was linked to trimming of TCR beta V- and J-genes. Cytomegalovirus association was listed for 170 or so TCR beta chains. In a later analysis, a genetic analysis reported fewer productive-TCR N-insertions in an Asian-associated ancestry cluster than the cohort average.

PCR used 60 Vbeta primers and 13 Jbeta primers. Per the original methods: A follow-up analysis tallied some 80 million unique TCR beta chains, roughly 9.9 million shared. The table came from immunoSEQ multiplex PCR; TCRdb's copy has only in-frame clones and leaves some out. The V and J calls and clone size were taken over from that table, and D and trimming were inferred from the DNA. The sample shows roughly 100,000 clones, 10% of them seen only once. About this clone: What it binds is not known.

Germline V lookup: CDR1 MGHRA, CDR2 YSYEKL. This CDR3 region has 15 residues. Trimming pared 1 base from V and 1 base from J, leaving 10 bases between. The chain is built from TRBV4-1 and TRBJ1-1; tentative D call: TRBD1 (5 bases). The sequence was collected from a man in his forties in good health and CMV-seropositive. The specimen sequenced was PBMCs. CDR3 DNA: TGCGCCAGCAGCCAAGTTGGACAAAAGAACACTGAAGCTTTCTTT. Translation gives CASSQVGQKNTEAFF.